The 13 T cell receptor beta chains reported below all come from one sample, sequenced in a study of blood T cells in healthy people across ages. A second roughly 6 to 12 cycle PCR used barcoded and J-beta primers. TCRdb re-analysed the 5' RACE reads in MiXCR, keeping a single row per CDR3 protein. Of hundreds of thousands of distinct CDR3 sequences in the sample, 36% were seen once. Sequenced: blood. The receptors were gathered from a young man in good health.

The sample holds a few counts of this clonotype. The rearrangement uses TRBV20-1 and TRBJ2-3, with D possibly being TRBD1 (6 bases). The germline V gene has CDR1 DFQATT and CDR2 SNEGSKA (reference sequence). The CDR3 runs 15 residues. Trimming stripped 4 bases from V and 4 bases from J, with 18 bases between. In DNA form, the CDR3 reads TGCAGTGCTACATCGCCCCTGGACAGTCCAGATACGCAGTATTTT. It yields the protein CSATSPLDSPDTQYF.

This clonotype was recorded only once. The genes are TRBV29-1 and TRBJ1-1, with 8 bases lining up with TRBD1. The CDR3 runs 11 residues. Germline trimming cut 7 bases from V and 6 bases from J; bases unmatched to any gene: 4. Looked up from germline, CDR1 is SQVTM and CDR2 is ANQGSEA. This CDR3 reads CSAGDRPEAFF. The CDR3 nucleotides read TGCAGCGCCGGGGACAGGCCTGAAGCTTTCTTT.

The sample holds many counts of this clonotype. V usage is TRBV4-1 and J usage is TRBJ2-3; D is possibly TRBD1 (5 bases). Germline V gene lookup returns CDR1 MGHRA and CDR2 YSYEKL. Trimming pared 0 bases from V and 3 bases from J, leaving 13 bases between. There are 16 residues in the CDR3. Here the CDR3 reads CASSQDSTGRTDTQYF. The CDR3 DNA follows: TGCGCCAGCAGCCAAGATAGCACAGGTAGAACAGATACGCAGTATTTT.

This clonotype was picked up many times. The chain recombines TRBV7-2 with TRBJ2-1; 11 bases fit TRBD1. The germline gives CDR1 SGHTA, CDR2 FQGNSA. V shed 6 bases, J shed 8 bases, and the junction held 6 bases outside the gene matches. The CDR3 length is 14 residues. In DNA, the CDR3 is TGTGCCAGCAGACGGGACAGGGGGATCGATGAGCAGTTCTTC. Its protein product is CASRRDRGIDEQFF.

The J gene is TRBJ2-1, the V gene TRBV20-1; no clear D gene. Judging by the DNA end, TRBJ2-7 fits better; the J call may be wrong. This CDR3 has 13 amino acids. Per germline, CDR1 DFQATT and CDR2 SNEGSKA (reference sequence). CDR3 region: CSAVKGSYNEQYF. The CDR3 bases are TGCAGTGCTGTCAAGGGCAGTTACAATGAGCAGTACTTC.

This clonotype has a handful of counts. The chain is built from TRBV7-2 and TRBJ2-7, with D possibly being TRBD1 or TRBD2 (6 bases each). The V end lost 1 base, the J end lost 2 bases, and 18 bases lay between the germline ends. The length of the CDR3 is 17 residues. CDR1 and CDR2 from the germline V gene are SGHTA and FQGNSA. The CDR3 sequence: CASSLDPGGVTTYEQYF. CDR3 nucleotide sequence: TGTGCCAGCAGCTTAGATCCCGGGGGCGTCACGACCTACGAGCAGTACTTC.

As regards this clonotype: A junction boundary mismatches the germline segment, possibly from a read error. The chain combines TRBV12-3 or TRBV12-4 with TRBJ1-6; possible D gene TRBD1, 5 bases. The length of the CDR3 is 16 residues. The CDR3 DNA is TGTGCCAGCAGTCTCATTATGGGACCGACGGATTCACCCCCCCACTTT. It encodes CASSLIMGPTDSPPHF.

This clonotype has at least ten counts. The CDR3, as DNA: TGCAGTGCCCGGGGAACAGGGGCCCTTTACACAGATACGCAGTATTTT. Translation gives CSARGTGALYTDTQYF. The chain recombines TRBV20-1 with TRBJ2-3, with 7 positions matching TRBD1. The CDR3 runs 16 residues. Germline CDR1 is DFQATT and CDR2 is SNEGSKA (reference sequence). The J segment lost 2 bases and the V segment lost 6 bases, leaving 14 bases of the junction unmatched.

This clonotype has just a few counts. J is TRBJ2-7 and V is TRBV28; tentatively, D is TRBD1 (6 bases). Trimming shortened V by 5 bases and J by 2 bases, and 13 bases separated the two germline ends. CDR3 size: 14 residues. Germline CDR1 and CDR2: MDHEN and SYDVKM. The CDR3 DNA sequence: TGTGCCAGCAGTCCCGCAGGGGAACCCTACGAGCAGTACTTC. Its translation: CASSPAGEPYEQYF.

This clonotype was detected only a few times. This sequence joins TRBV10-3 and TRBJ1-2, with D uncertain. This CDR3 spans 14 amino acids. Germline V lookup: CDR1 ENHRY, CDR2 SYGVKD. Trimming stripped 11 bases from V and 0 bases from J, with 16 bases between. The CDR3 DNA is TGTGCCTCCGTCCGGCAGGCCCCTAACTATGGCTACACCTTC. Protein product: CASVRQAPNYGYTF.

The rearrangement uses TRBV7-9 and TRBJ2-3; no definite D call. The V end was cut by 1 base, the J end by 4 bases, with 15 bases between. Per germline, CDR1 SEHNR and CDR2 FQNEAQ (reference sequence). The CDR3 loop spans 16 amino acids. CDR3 DNA sequence: TGTGCCAGCAGCTTAGGAGCGATGGCCGTCCCAGATACGCAGTATTTT. Translation gives CASSLGAMAVPDTQYF.

The genes are TRBV4-1 and TRBJ2-3, with D possibly called TRBD1 or TRBD2 (6 bases each). Per germline, CDR1 MGHRA and CDR2 YSYEKL. V was shortened by 1 base and J by 1 base, with 9 bases between the two germline ends. The CDR3 contains 15 residues. CDR3 amino acids: CASSQVRGGTDTQYF. The CDR3 bases are TGCGCCAGCAGCCAAGTGAGGGGGGGCACAGATACGCAGTATTTT.

The sample holds a few counts of this clonotype. The chain recombines TRBV14 with TRBJ2-7; possible D gene TRBD2, 6 bases. V was clipped by 3 bases and J by 10 bases, with 22 bases between them. CDR3 length equals 15 residues. Germline V gives CDR1 SGHDN, CDR2 FVKESK. CDR3 residues: CASSQASEIRGTQYF. As DNA, the CDR3 is TGTGCCAGCAGCCAGGCTAGCGAGATCAGAGGAACCCAGTACTTC. The full variable domain, with the rest looked up from reference TRBV14 and TRBJ2-7, is EAGVTQFPSHSVIEKGQTVTLRCDPISGHDNLYWYRRVMGKEIKFLLHFVKESKQDESGMPNNRFLAERTGGTYSTLKVQPAELEDSGVYFCASSQASEIRGTQYFGPGTRLTVT.